This record concerns one T cell receptor beta chain sequence. Its target is unknown. From germline, CDR1 is DFQATT and CDR2 SNEGSKA (reference sequence). The CDR3 covers 15 residues. Deletions cut 1 base from V and 0 bases from J, with 11 bases between. These data come from a study of vaccination and CD4 T cells after COVID-19. Once obtained from cultured CD4+ T cells, the DNA was sequenced using the Oncomine TCR Beta short-read assay. TCRdb ran MiXCR on the PCR reads and lists one entry per CDR3 protein. The table records 15,000 to 20,000 distinct CDR3 sequences, approximately 50% of them present only once. The treatment denotes: approximately 9-day PBMC culture with coronavirus spike peptide pools or control peptides (ViraFEST assay).

Sequencing was performed on CD4+ T cells from blood, cultured in vitro, taken before SARS-CoV-2 vaccination. The sequence was obtained from a human donor who had recovered from COVID-19. This rearrangement joins TRBV20-1 to TRBJ2-3; D might be TRBD1 or TRBD2, each matching 5 bases. CDR3 amino acids: CSARGGFTSTDTQYF. The CDR3 DNA sequence: TGCAGTGCTAGAGGGGGGTTCACTAGCACAGATACGCAGTATTTT.